What follows describes a single T cell receptor (beta chain). The data were taken from a study of T-cell reconstitution after alpha-beta-depleted transplantation in children. A TCRbeta library incorporating unique molecular identifiers was prepared. TCRdb ran MiXCR on the PCR reads and lists one entry per CDR3 protein. The data show about 540,000 distinct CDR3 sequences, around 17% seen once. Germline V lookup: CDR1 SGHVS, CDR2 FQNEAQ. CDR3 length: 17 amino acids. Trimming removed 5 bases at V and 0 bases at J, with 17 bases between. The sample consisted of PBMCs from the stem cell graft donor, taken from the stem cell graft. This TCR was recovered from a human donor who donated a stem cell graft to a child with acute lymphoblastic leukemia. This sequence joins TRBV7-8 and TRBJ2-1, with a weak D call TRBD2 (6 bases). CDR3: CASSAALAGSSYNEQFF. The CDR3 bases are TGTGCCAGCAGCGCGGCCCTGGCGGGGAGCTCCTACAATGAGCAGTTCTTC.